This TCR beta chain was sequenced in a study of cytomegalovirus exposure and HLA in healthy donors. The PCR used 60 Vbeta and 13 Jbeta primers. Using immunoSEQ multiplex PCR, the repertoire was profiled, and TCRdb retains in-frame clones only, with some absent. This sample has under 200,000 clones, with around three quarters found just once. With 0 bases removed from V and 0 bases from J, the gap between germline ends came to 18 bases. The CDR3 length is 19 residues. Germline CDR1 MDHEN, CDR2 SYDVKM. This clone was counted a single time. Unrecorded immune exposures were likely, despite nominal health at sampling.

This clonotype was obtained from a woman aged 30 to 39 in good health and CMV-seropositive. Input material: PBMCs. The V call is TRBV28, the J call TRBJ2-4; D possibly corresponds to TRBD1 (6 bases). The CDR3 DNA reads as TGTGCCAGCAGTTTATGGAGACAGGACCATATATCAGCCAAAAACATTCAGTACTTC. Its protein product is CASSLWRQDHISAKNIQYF.